A single sample is the source of the 11 T cell receptor beta chains below, sequenced in a study of cytomegalovirus exposure and HLA in healthy donors. Vbeta (60) and Jbeta (13) primers were used in the PCR. Repertoires were generated with immunoSEQ multiplex PCR, while TCRdb's copy carries only in-frame clones and drops some. The sample consists of 85,000 to 130,000 clones, around 84% of them appearing once. Sequencing was done on a sample of PBMCs. Receptors originate from a woman aged 18-29 years in good health and CMV-seronegative.

The chain joins TRBV25-1 to TRBJ2-3; 10 positions match TRBD2. CDR3 length: 14 amino acids. Germline CDR1 is MGHDK and CDR2 is SYGVNS. J lost 3 bases, V lost 3 bases, and 0 bases had no gene match. CDR3 loop: CASSDSGRTDTQYF. For the CDR3, the DNA is TGTGCCAGCAGTGATAGCGGGAGGACAGATACGCAGTATTTT.

This clone was recorded once. This chain connects TRBV7-8 to TRBJ2-2, with 8 bases aligning to TRBD2. The CDR3 totals 17 residues. The V gene end was trimmed by 4 bases and the J gene end by 2 bases; junction bases not matched to a gene: 9. Germline CDR1 SGHVS, CDR2 FQNEAQ. The CDR3 here is CASSYEYGGANTGELFF. In DNA, the CDR3 is TGTGCCAGCAGCTACGAGTACGGGGGGGCTAACACCGGGGAGCTGTTTTTT.

CDR3 protein: CASSLTDTQYF. The CDR3 DNA reads TGTGCCAGCAGCCTGACAGATACGCAGTATTTT. This sequence joins TRBV7-8 and TRBJ2-3; D unclear. The CDR3 runs to 11 residues. The V gene's germline CDR1 is SGHVS and CDR2 FQNEAQ. V was trimmed by 5 bases and J by 3 bases, leaving 3 bases between them.

This chain connects TRBV28 to TRBJ1-2; D gene ambiguous. Trimming left V 3 bases short and J 3 bases short, with 11 bases between. CDR1 and CDR2 from the germline V gene are MDHEN and SYDVKM. The CDR3 extends over 14 amino acids. The CDR3: CASSFRYLDYGYTF. In DNA form, the CDR3 reads TGTGCCAGCAGTTTCAGGTACCTGGACTATGGCTACACCTTC.

With regard to this clone: Given the absence of the conserved phenylalanine or tryptophan at the CDR3 end, a read error is likely. This sequence joins TRBV28 and TRBJ2-7; D call uncertain. Germline V lookup: CDR1 MDHEN, CDR2 SYDVKM. The V end was cut by 2 bases, the J end by 2 bases, with 13 bases between. The CDR3 runs 15 residues. The CDR3 here is CASSLEARFPYEQYL. The CDR3 region has the DNA TGTGCCAGCAGTTTAGAGGCTAGATTTCCCTACGAGCAGTACCTC.

The chain carries TRBV9 and TRBJ2-1, with 7 nucleotides matching TRBD1. Germline trimming cut 0 bases from V and 7 bases from J; bases unmatched to any gene: 10. Germline lookup yields CDR1 SGDLS and CDR2 YYNGEE. The CDR3 totals 16 residues. The CDR3 spells CASSVAATGSVNEQFF. CDR3 DNA: TGTGCCAGCAGCGTAGCGGCGACAGGGTCGGTAAATGAGCAGTTCTTC.

The chain links TRBV15 to TRBJ2-1; D might be TRBD2 (6 bases). CDR3 length: 14 amino acids. The V end lost 6 bases, the J end lost 2 bases, and 11 bases lay between the germline ends. Germline V gives CDR1 LNHNV, CDR2 YYDKDF (reference sequence). The CDR3 nucleotides read TGTGCCACCAGAACTAGCTCAACCTACAATGAGCAGTTCTTC. As protein: CATRTSSTYNEQFF.

The V call is TRBV28, the J call TRBJ1-2; D possibly corresponds to TRBD1 (6 bases). The CDR3 runs to 14 residues. Germline CDR1 MDHEN, CDR2 SYDVKM. Trimming removed 5 bases from V and 4 bases from J, with 14 bases in between. As DNA, the CDR3 is TGTGCCAGCAGTCTGACAGGACCCCCCTATGGCTACACCTTC. This codes for CASSLTGPPYGYTF.

In the case of this clone: A read error may account for a junction end that differs from germline. The chain is built from TRBV7-3 and TRBJ2-3; TRBD1 aligns across 9 bases. The V gene's germline CDR1 is SGHTA and CDR2 FQGTGA. The CDR3 extends over 18 amino acids. CDR3 amino acids: CASNLRPRGQGGTDTQYF. Here the CDR3 DNA reads TGTGCCAGCAACTTAAGGCCCAGGGGACAGGGAGGAACAGATACGCAGTATTTT.

The chain links TRBV9 to TRBJ1-2; a possible D gene is TRBD1 (5 bases). Germline V gene data show CDR1 as SGDLS and CDR2 as YYNGEE. Trimming took 3 bases from V and 4 from J, leaving 13 bases between them. The CDR3 runs to 14 residues. CDR3 nucleotide sequence: TGTGCCAGCAGCGCGGAAGACAGAAGCTATGGCTACACCTTC. It encodes CASSAEDRSYGYTF.

The chain employs TRBV27 and TRBJ2-7; 10 nucleotides agree with TRBD1. Trimming removed 4 bases from V and 3 bases from J; junction bases left unmatched: 12. The CDR3 consists of 17 residues. The V gene's germline CDR1 is MNHEY and CDR2 SMNVEV (reference sequence). CDR3 coding DNA: TGTGCCAGCAGTTGGGACAGGGGAGGAGGACTCGACTACGAGCAGTACTTC. Its protein product is CASSWDRGGGLDYEQYF.